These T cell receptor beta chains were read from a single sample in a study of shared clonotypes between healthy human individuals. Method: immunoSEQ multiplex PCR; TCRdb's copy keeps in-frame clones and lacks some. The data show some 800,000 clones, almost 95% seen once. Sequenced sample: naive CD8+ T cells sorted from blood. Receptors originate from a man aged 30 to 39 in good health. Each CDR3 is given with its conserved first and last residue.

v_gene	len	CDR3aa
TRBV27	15	CASSTTGTGGYEQYF
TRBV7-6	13	CASSFGISYEQYF
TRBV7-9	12	CAVEAGTGELFF
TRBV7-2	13	CASSAVPYNEQFF
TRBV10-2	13	CASSDFLSYEQYF
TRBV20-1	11	CSAPRNTEAFF
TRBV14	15	CASSQERGGLYGYTF
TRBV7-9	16	CASSHTQGLASYEQYF
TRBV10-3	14	CAISESGPPYEQYF
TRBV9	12	CASSVDGNEQFF
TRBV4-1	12	CASSQDGNEQFF
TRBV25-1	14	CASSGRQAPYEQYF
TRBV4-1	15	CASSQGLALTDEQFF
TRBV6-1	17	CASSEGKRDRGGYEQYF
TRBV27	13	CASSPRVTYEQYF
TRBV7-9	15	CASSLVPDYSYEQYF
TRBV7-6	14	CASSPGTDTYEQYF
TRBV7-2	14	CASSLPQGEDTQYF
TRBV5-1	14	CASSLQDGLGQQFF
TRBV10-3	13	CAISDEGDYEQYF
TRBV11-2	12	CASSRGGHEQYF
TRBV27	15	CASSTRTLPNTEAFF
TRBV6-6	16	CASTNGGTGAAQPQHF
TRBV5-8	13	CASSLAENTEAFF
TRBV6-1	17	CASSEQVPIYSNQPQHF
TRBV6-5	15	CASSYSKGQGYEQYF
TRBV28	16	CASSLERGGSYNEQFF
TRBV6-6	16	CASNYLQSGVEETQYF
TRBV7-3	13	CASSLENSYEQYF
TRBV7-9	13	CASSLGVNQPQHF
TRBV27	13	CASSGRPVREQYF